Sequencing of this T cell receptor (beta chain) was carried out in a study of vaccination and CD4 T cells after COVID-19. The Oncomine TCR Beta short-read assay was applied to DNA of cultured CD4+ T cells. TCRdb redid the calling of the PCR reads with MiXCR, one entry per CDR3 protein. Among roughly 12,000 distinct CDR3 sequences listed, roughly 48% were seen once. Points on this clonotype: Its antigen is still unknown.

Specified treatment: roughly ten-day PBMC culture with coronavirus spike peptide pools or control peptides (ViraFEST assay). V shed 5 bases, J shed 3 bases, and the junction held 8 bases outside the gene matches. Germline-derived CDR1 and CDR2 are MNHNS and SASEGT. This CDR3 comprises 15 residues. The V call is TRBV6-1, the J call TRBJ2-7; 9 bases line up with TRBD1. The source of this sequence is a human donor who had recovered from COVID-19. Material for sequencing was CD4+ T cells from blood, cultured in vitro. CDR3 sequence: CASSLWGGQGYEQYF. The DNA of the CDR3 is TGTGCCAGCAGTCTTTGGGGGGGACAGGGCTACGAGCAGTACTTC.